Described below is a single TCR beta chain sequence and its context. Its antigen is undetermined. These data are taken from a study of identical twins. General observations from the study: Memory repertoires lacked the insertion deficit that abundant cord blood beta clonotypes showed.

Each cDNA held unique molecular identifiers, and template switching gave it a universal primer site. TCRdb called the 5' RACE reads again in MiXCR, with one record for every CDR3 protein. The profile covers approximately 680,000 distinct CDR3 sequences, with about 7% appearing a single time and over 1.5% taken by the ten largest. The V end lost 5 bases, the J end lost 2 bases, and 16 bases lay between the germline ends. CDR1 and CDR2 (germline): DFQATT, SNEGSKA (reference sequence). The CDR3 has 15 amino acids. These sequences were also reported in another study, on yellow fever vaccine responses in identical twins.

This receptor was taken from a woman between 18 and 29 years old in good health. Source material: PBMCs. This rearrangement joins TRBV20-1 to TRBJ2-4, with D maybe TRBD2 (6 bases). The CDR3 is CSAGETGETKNIQYF. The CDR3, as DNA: TGCAGTGCTGGGGAGACGGGGGAAACCAAAAACATTCAGTACTTC.